This TCR beta chain was identified during a study of identical twins. TCRdb reprocessed the 5' RACE reads with MiXCR, giving one entry per CDR3 protein. This sample yields a few hundred thousand distinct CDR3 sequences, of which approximately 8.5% are seen a single time; approximately 2.1% belongs to the top ten. The V and J ends lost 5 bases and 0 bases respectively, with 10 bases between them. This CDR3 region has 14 residues. These sequences were also reported in another study, on yellow fever vaccine responses in identical twins.

The sequence came from a woman between 18 and 30 years old in good health. Input material: memory (CD45RO+) T cells sorted from blood. The rearrangement uses TRBV12-3 or TRBV12-4 and TRBJ2-5, with a tentative D call TRBD2 (6 bases). The CDR3 DNA follows: TGTGCCAGCAGTGCCGCGGGGCACCAAGAGACCCAGTACTTC. Its protein is CASSAAGHQETQYF.